This T cell receptor (beta chain) is drawn from a study of blood T cell repertoires in COVID-19. Turning to the study itself: Some COVID-19 samples were acute and others convalescent; all came from the United States, Italy and Spain. T cells, B-cell-depleted T cells, or PBMCs provided the cDNA or gDNA that served as material.

CDR3 length: 15 amino acids. V shed 3 bases, J shed 0 bases, and the junction held 3 bases outside the gene matches. In germline, CDR1 is SGHNT, CDR2 YYREEE (reference sequence). In the source study's methods: Quantification of nucleated cells was approximated via reference gene primer amplification. Generated by immunoSEQ multiplex PCR, the TCRdb table keeps only in-frame clones and is missing some. The V and J calls and the clone size are those of that table, but D and trimming were determined from the DNA. The table records about 250,000 clones, almost 85% of them present only once. V usage is TRBV5-4 and J usage is TRBJ2-3; 8 bases line up with TRBD1. The TCR comes from a man aged 50 to 60 with active or convalescent COVID-19. The sequenced sample consisted of peripheral blood. The CDR3: CASSSDRVSTDTQYF. The CDR3 region has the DNA TGTGCCAGCAGCTCGGACAGGGTGAGCACAGATACGCAGTATTTT.